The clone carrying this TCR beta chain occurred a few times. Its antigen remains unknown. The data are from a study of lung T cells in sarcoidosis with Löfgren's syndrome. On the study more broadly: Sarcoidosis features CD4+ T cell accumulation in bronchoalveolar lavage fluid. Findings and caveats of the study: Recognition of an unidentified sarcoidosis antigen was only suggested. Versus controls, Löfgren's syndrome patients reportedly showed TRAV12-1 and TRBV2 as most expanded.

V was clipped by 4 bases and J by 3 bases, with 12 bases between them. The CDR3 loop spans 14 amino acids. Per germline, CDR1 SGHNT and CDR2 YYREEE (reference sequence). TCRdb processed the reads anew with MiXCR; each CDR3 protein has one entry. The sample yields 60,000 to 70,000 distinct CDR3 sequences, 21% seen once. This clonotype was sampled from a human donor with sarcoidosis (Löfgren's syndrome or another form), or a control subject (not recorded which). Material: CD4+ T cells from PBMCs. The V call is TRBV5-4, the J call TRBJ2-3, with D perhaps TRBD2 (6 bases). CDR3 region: CASSPRTNTDTQYF. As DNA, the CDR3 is TGTGCCAGCAGCCCACGGACTAATACAGATACGCAGTATTTT.